These T cell receptor beta chains were read from a single sample in a study of Graves' ophthalmopathy and Graves' hyperthyroidism. TCRdb called the multiplex PCR reads again in MiXCR, with one record for every CDR3 protein. The sample carries about 550,000 distinct CDR3 sequences, 35% to 45% recorded once. The sequenced sample consisted of peripheral blood or thyroid tissue (not recorded which). These receptors were obtained from an adult man with Graves' hyperthyroidism. Both conserved end residues are part of each CDR3. Where a row states a size, it is once, few, many or the class of an expanded clone; other rows omit it.

TRBJ2-2 TRBV20-1 many CSARDMRANTGELFF
TRBJ1-4 TRBV7-2 . CASSLQEPTNEKLFF
TRBJ1-5 TRBV2 . CASSEQLYQPQHF
. TRBV5-1 . CASSFGTGANNEQFF
TRBJ1-5 TRBV19 many CASSDGYSNQPQHF
TRBJ2-5 TRBV7-2 . CASSSQAGAPPIF
TRBJ2-6 TRBV24-1 many CATSDPPKSGANVLTF
TRBJ1-6 TRBV25-1 . CASGDDNVDSPLHF
TRBJ1-4 TRBV2 . CASTVDISTNEKLFF
TRBJ2-7 TRBV7-9 . CASSFATGGSYEQYF
TRBJ1-1 TRBV30 many CACSVGYTEAFF
TRBJ2-7 TRBV5-1 many CASSRDPARPYEQYF
TRBJ2-7 TRBV7-2 . CAGSLGGLNEQYF
TRBJ2-7 TRBV30 . CAWSVKGNSYEQYF
TRBJ2-6 TRBV7-9 many CASSPRTGRSSGANVLTF
TRBJ1-6 TRBV2 many CASGSQGSGPRSSYNSPLHF
TRBJ1-2 TRBV12-3/TRBV12-4 . CASSFSLNYGCTF